The entry below gives a single TCR beta chain sequence along with its context. Its antigen is undetermined. This sample was taken from a study of cytomegalovirus exposure and HLA in healthy donors. Overall study context: An early data release held 75 million to 100 million unique TCRs from HLA-typed donors. Broader study findings: Associated with cytomegalovirus, according to the listing, were approximately 160 TCR beta chains. Some V segments (TRBV6-2 and TRBV6-3 among them) were excluded as indistinguishable.

PCR was performed using 60 Vbeta and 13 Jbeta primers. Assay used: immunoSEQ multiplex PCR; TCRdb lists only in-frame clones, some missing. The sample holds some 70,000 clones. The CDR3 has 11 amino acids. CDR1 and CDR2 (germline): MNHEY, SVGAGI. Trimming left V 6 bases short and J 4 bases short, with 5 bases between. Those who donated were healthy bone marrow donors. This rearrangement joins TRBV6-5 to TRBJ2-3; D is ambiguous. This clonotype was sampled from a middle-aged man in good health and CMV-seronegative. The source material was PBMCs. The CDR3, as DNA: TGTGCCAGCAGCGAGGCAGATACGCAGTATTTT. Translation: CASSEADTQYF.